This paragraph covers one T cell receptor (beta chain) sequence. What it binds is not known. Sequence at one end of the junction differs from germline and may be a read error. Profiles of TCR beta VDJ and CDR3 were generated from a genomic DNA template. TCRdb reprocessed the reads via MiXCR and lists one record per CDR3 protein. The data hold roughly 150,000 distinct CDR3 sequences, with roughly 48% observed a single time. The CDR3 covers 15 residues. Germline V gives CDR1 DFQATT, CDR2 SNEGSKA (reference sequence). This entry is derived from a study of CD8+CD57+ T cells in acquired aplastic anemia. At the level of the study: Roughly 9.8 million reads, on average, were obtained for CD4+ cells from healthy donors.

Study-level findings and limits: Comparison of patients with controls identified approximately 28 shared CD8+ CDR3 sequences. Patients showed no significant difference from controls in CD8+ Simpson's diversity.

The chain recombines TRBV20-1 with TRBJ2-3; 10 nucleotides align to TRBD2. The receptor was derived from a human donor in good health. Sample: sorted CD4+, CD8+, or CD8+CD57+ T cells (not recorded which) from PBMCs. The DNA for the CDR3 is TGCAGTGCTAGTCAACTAGCGGGGAGCACAGGTACGCAGTATTTT. Its translation: CSASQLAGSTGTQYF.